This T cell receptor beta chain was captured in a study of blood T cell repertoires in COVID-19. Across the whole study: The study drew acute and convalescent COVID-19 samples from the United States, Italy and Spain. Nucleic acid was either cDNA or gDNA, and it came from T cells, B-cell-depleted T cells, or PBMCs.

V lost 0 bases and J 5 bases, leaving 11 bases between the germline ends. The CDR3 runs to 14 residues. CDR1 GTSNPN and CDR2 SVGIG come from the germline V gene (reference sequence). This clone was seen a handful of times. Original data processing: Amplifying reference gene primers gave estimates of nucleated cell counts. Libraries were prepared by immunoSEQ multiplex PCR; TCRdb keeps only in-frame clonotypes and omits some of them. D and trimming were read from the DNA, whereas the V and J calls and clone size are those reported in that table. The sample yields a few hundred thousand clones, 80% to 85% seen once.

Input material: peripheral blood. The origin of this receptor is a woman aged 80 or over with active or convalescent COVID-19. The chain combines TRBV30 with TRBJ1-5; D is unclear. CDR3 amino acids: CAWSVGLTDQPQHF. The CDR3 region has the DNA TGTGCCTGGAGTGTTGGGCTAACGGATCAGCCCCAGCATTTT.